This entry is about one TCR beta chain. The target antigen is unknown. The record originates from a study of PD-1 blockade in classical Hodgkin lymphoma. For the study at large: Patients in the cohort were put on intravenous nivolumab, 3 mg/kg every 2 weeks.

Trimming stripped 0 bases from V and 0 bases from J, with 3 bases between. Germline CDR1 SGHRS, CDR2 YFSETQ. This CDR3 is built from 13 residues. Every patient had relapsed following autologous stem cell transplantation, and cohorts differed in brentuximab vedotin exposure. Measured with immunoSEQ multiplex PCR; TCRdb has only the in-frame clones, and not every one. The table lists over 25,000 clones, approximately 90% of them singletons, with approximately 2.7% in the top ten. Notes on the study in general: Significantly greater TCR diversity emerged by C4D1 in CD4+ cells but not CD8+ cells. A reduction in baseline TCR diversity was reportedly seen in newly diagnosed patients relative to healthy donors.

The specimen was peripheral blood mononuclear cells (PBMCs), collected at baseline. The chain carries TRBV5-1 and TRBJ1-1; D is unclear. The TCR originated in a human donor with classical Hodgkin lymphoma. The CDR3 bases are TGCGCCAGCAGCTTGGCGCTGAACACTGAAGCTTTCTTT. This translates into CASSLALNTEAFF.